The T cell receptor beta chain under discussion was sequenced for a study of control samples from healthy donors and cancer patients. Per the germline V gene, CDR1 is LNHDA and CDR2 is SQIVND (reference sequence). This CDR3 contains 16 residues. V lost 7 bases and J lost 6; bases outside the gene matches: 16. TCRdb keeps only in-frame clones here, not all; method: immunoSEQ multiplex PCR. The table has under 85,000 clones, 75% to 85% seen once. The specimen sequenced was PBMCs. The genes are TRBV19 and TRBJ1-2; 8 bases line up with TRBD1. This receptor was obtained from a man in his 60s with head and neck cancer. The CDR3 sequence: CASKRTGRGLGDGYTF. The DNA of the CDR3 is TGTGCCAGTAAGAGGACAGGGAGAGGGCTCGGGGATGGCTACACCTTC.